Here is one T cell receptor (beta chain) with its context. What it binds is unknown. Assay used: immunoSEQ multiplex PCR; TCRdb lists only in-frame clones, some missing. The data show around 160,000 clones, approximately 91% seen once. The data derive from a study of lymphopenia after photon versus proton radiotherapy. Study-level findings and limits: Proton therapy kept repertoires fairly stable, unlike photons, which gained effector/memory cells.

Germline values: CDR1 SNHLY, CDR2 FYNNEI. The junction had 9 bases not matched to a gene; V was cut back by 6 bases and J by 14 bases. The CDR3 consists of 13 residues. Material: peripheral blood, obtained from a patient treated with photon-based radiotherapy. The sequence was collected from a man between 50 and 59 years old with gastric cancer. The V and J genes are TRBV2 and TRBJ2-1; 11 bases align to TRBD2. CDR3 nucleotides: TGTGCCAGCAGATCCTCCGGGACTAGCGGCAAGTTCTTC. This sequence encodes CASRSSGTSGKFF.